This passage covers 18 T cell receptor beta chains from one sample sequenced in a study of CD8+ T cells in alopecia areata. Noted treatment: oral pan-JAK inhibitor, 5-10 mg twice daily. After isolation, RNA underwent reverse transcription to generate cDNA as the sequencing template. Only in-frame clones appear in the TCRdb table, and some are missing; sequencing was by immunoSEQ multiplex PCR. Found here are around 200,000 clones, about 60% of them singletons; the top ten hold 10% to 15%. The material was CD8+ T cells sorted from blood, obtained at week 24, from a patient treated with tofacitinib. These receptors were taken from a human donor with alopecia areata.

The chain links TRBV27 to TRBJ2-7, with D perhaps TRBD1 (6 bases). The V gene's germline CDR1 is MNHEY and CDR2 SMNVEV (reference sequence). The CDR3 consists of 15 residues. V was trimmed by 3 bases and J by 2 bases, leaving 14 bases between them. In DNA form, the CDR3 reads TGTGCCAGCAGTTTGGAGAGGACAGCCGCCTACGAGCAGTACTTC. Residues: CASSLERTAAYEQYF.

This clone was seen a handful of times. The rearrangement joins TRBV29-1 to TRBJ2-1; no firm D call. The V gene's germline CDR1 is SQVTM and CDR2 ANQGSEA. The germline V and J ends were trimmed by 7 bases and 8 bases, with 12 bases remaining between them. This CDR3 region has 11 residues. The chain's CDR3 is CSAPTTDEQFF. In nucleotides, the CDR3 is TGCAGCGCCCCAACCACGGATGAGCAGTTCTTC.

V and J are TRBV29-1 and TRBJ2-7, with a weak D call TRBD2 (5 bases). V was clipped by 5 bases and J by 1 base, with 12 bases between them. The CDR3 has 13 amino acids. In germline, CDR1 is SQVTM, CDR2 ANQGSEA. The DNA of the CDR3 is TGCAGCGTTTTGTCGGGGAGATCCTACGAGCAGTACTTC. Residues: CSVLSGRSYEQYF.

The rearrangement joins TRBV5-1 to TRBJ2-3; 7 nucleotides agree with TRBD1. The CDR3 has 16 residues. Germline V lookup: CDR1 SGHRS, CDR2 YFSETQ. The J segment lost 1 base and the V segment lost 8 bases, leaving 13 bases of the junction unmatched. Here the CDR3 reads CARTTGTPRGTDTQYF. CDR3 DNA sequence: TGCGCCAGGACGACAGGGACCCCCAGGGGCACAGATACGCAGTATTTT.

This chain connects TRBV29-1 to TRBJ2-1, with a tentative D call TRBD1 (5 bases). Looked up from germline, CDR1 is SQVTM and CDR2 is ANQGSEA. V dropped 3 bases and J dropped 5 bases, with 17 bases sitting between them. The CDR3 is 15 residues long. The CDR3 region is CSVDSIEQENNEQFF. The CDR3 DNA follows: TGCAGCGTTGACTCCATAGAACAGGAGAACAATGAGCAGTTCTTC.

The genes are TRBV25-1 and TRBJ2-3; D may be TRBD1 (6 bases). CDR1 and CDR2 from the germline V gene are MGHDK and SYGVNS. Trimming removed 2 bases from V and 2 bases from J, with 11 bases in between. The CDR3 has 15 amino acids. DNA for the CDR3: TGTGCCAGCAGTGAACCTGCAGGGGACACAGATACGCAGTATTTT. This codes for CASSEPAGDTDTQYF.

The rearrangement uses TRBV15 and TRBJ1-2, with D maybe TRBD1 (5 bases). The CDR3 loop spans 15 amino acids. V was trimmed by 0 bases and J by 2 bases, leaving 10 bases between them. CDR1 and CDR2 (germline): LNHNV, YYDKDF (reference sequence). The CDR3 region is CATSRETVINYGYTF. The CDR3 bases are TGTGCCACCAGCAGAGAGACAGTGATAAACTATGGCTACACCTTC.

This chain joins TRBV29-1 and TRBJ2-1; D remains ambiguous. This CDR3 region has 14 residues. The V gene lost 8 bases and the J gene lost 0 bases, with 14 bases spanning the gap. Germline CDR1 SQVTM, CDR2 ANQGSEA. The CDR3 DNA reads TGCAGCTCACCGACTGAGAGCTCCTACAATGAGCAGTTCTTC. It is translated as CSSPTESSYNEQFF.

The chain carries TRBV14 and TRBJ2-1, with a weak D call TRBD2 (5 bases). The germline gives CDR1 SGHDN, CDR2 FVKESK. Deletions cut 5 bases from V and 12 bases from J, with 11 bases between. The CDR3 extends over 11 amino acids. CDR3 sequence: CASSTDYPQFF. CDR3 DNA sequence: TGTGCCAGCAGCACCGACTACCCGCAGTTCTTC. Drawing the rest from reference TRBV14 and TRBJ2-1, the complete variable domain is EAGVTQFPSHSVIEKGQTVTLRCDPISGHDNLYWYRRVMGKEIKFLLHFVKESKQDESGMPNNRFLAERTGGTYSTLKVQPAELEDSGVYFCASSTDYPQFFGPGTRLTVL.

This clone was seen only a few times. V gene TRBV13 combines with J gene TRBJ1-1; the D gene is possibly TRBD1 (6 bases). This CDR3 has 15 residues. V was trimmed by 5 bases and J by 0 bases, leaving 13 bases between them. CDR1 is PRHDT and CDR2 is FYEKMQ in the germline V gene (reference sequence). This CDR3 reads CASSPPQGMNTEAFF. Here the CDR3 DNA reads TGTGCCAGCAGCCCCCCACAGGGAATGAACACTGAAGCTTTCTTT.

The rearrangement joins TRBV19 to TRBJ2-1, with D possibly matching TRBD1 (5 bases). The CDR3 length is 14 residues. The V gene's germline CDR1 is LNHDA and CDR2 SQIVND (reference sequence). The V end lost 5 bases, the J end lost 3 bases, and 11 bases lay between the germline ends. The CDR3 coding sequence is TGTGCCAGTAGTCCCTATGACAGCTACAATGAGCAGTTCTTC. It translates to CASSPYDSYNEQFF.

The table lists this clone with a few counts. The rearrangement links TRBV29-1 to TRBJ1-2; perhaps TRBD1 as D (6 bases). The V end was cut by 6 bases, the J end by 2 bases, with 16 bases between. Germline V CDR1 and CDR2: SQVTM, ANQGSEA. The CDR3 spans 14 residues. DNA for the CDR3: TGCAGCGTCGCTAAAGGGCAGGGGAACTATGGCTACACCTTC. It specifies CSVAKGQGNYGYTF.

The rearrangement links TRBV10-3 to TRBJ2-7; D is perhaps TRBD1 (5 bases). CDR3 length: 14 residues. Looked up from germline, CDR1 is ENHRY and CDR2 is SYGVKD. The germline V and J ends were trimmed by 6 bases and 0 bases, with 12 bases remaining between them. CDR3 residues: CAIRTALTSYEQYF. The DNA for the CDR3 is TGTGCCATCAGGACAGCCCTAACCTCCTACGAGCAGTACTTC.

The genes are TRBV7-2 and TRBJ1-6; D gene ambiguous. Between the trimmed V and J ends, which lost 3 bases and 6 bases, there was a span of 12 bases. CDR1 and CDR2 from the germline V gene are SGHTA and FQGNSA. The CDR3 consists of 15 residues. The CDR3 nucleotides are TGTGCCAGCAGCTTCTCGAGAGCGACTAATTCACCCCTCCACTTT. It codes for CASSFSRATNSPLHF. Based on the CDR3 plus reference TRBV7-2 and TRBJ1-6, the full variable domain is GAGVSQSPSNKVTEKGKDVELRCDPISGHTALYWYRQSLGQGLEFLIYFQGNSAPDKSGLPSDRFSAERTGGSVSTLTIQRTQQEDSAVYLCASSFSRATNSPLHFGNGTRLTVT.

This rearrangement joins TRBV29-1 to TRBJ1-1, with D perhaps TRBD1 (5 bases). Per the germline V gene, CDR1 is SQVTM and CDR2 is ANQGSEA. Trimming removed 4 bases at V and 1 base at J, with 7 bases between. The CDR3 sequence is 12 residues long. CDR3: CSVGRANTEAFF. In nucleotides, the CDR3 is TGCAGCGTTGGCAGGGCGAACACTGAAGCTTTCTTT.

The chain uses TRBV30 and TRBJ2-5; maybe TRBD1 (5 bases). The CDR3 sequence is 14 residues long. Between the trimmed V and J ends, which lost 3 bases and 1 base, there was a span of 12 bases. Germline V gene sequence: CDR1 GTSNPN, CDR2 SVGIG (reference sequence). The DNA of the CDR3 is TGTGCCTGGAGGCCGGACACTCTCCAAGAGACCCAGTACTTC. Translating it yields CAWRPDTLQETQYF.

The chain employs TRBV7-9 and TRBJ2-7; D is undetermined. The CDR3 spans 14 residues. V was cut by 1 base and J by 5 bases, with 12 bases left in between. Germline CDR1 SEHNR, CDR2 FQNEAQ (reference sequence). DNA for the CDR3: TGTGCCAGCAGCTTAGAGCTGGGAAGGGACGAGCAGTACTTC. It translates to CASSLELGRDEQYF.

This clone came up a few times. The chain employs TRBV5-1 and TRBJ2-1, with 8 bases identical to TRBD1. Germline V gives CDR1 SGHRS, CDR2 YFSETQ. This CDR3 comprises 14 residues. V was pared by 7 bases and J by 8 bases, with 11 bases of the junction left unmatched. This CDR3 is CASGSQGARDEQFF. CDR3 in DNA: TGCGCCAGCGGGTCTCAGGGGGCGCGGGATGAGCAGTTCTTC.